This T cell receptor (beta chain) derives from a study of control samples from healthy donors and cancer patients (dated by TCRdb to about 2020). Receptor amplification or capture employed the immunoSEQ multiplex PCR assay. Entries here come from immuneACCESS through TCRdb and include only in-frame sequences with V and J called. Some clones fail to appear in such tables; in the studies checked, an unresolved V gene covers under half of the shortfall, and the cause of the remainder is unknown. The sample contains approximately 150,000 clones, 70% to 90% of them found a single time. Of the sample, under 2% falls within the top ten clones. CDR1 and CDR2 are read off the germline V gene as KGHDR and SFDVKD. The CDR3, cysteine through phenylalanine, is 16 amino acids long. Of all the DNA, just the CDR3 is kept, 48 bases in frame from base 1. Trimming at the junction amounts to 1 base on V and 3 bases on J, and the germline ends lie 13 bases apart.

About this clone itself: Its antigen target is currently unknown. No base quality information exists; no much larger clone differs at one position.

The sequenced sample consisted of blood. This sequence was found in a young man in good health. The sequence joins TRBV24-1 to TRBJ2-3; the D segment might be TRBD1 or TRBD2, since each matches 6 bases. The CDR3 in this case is CATSDFLGGGTDTQYF. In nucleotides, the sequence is TGTGCCACCAGTGATTTCTTAGGAGGGGGGACAGATACGCAGTATTTT.